The 12 T cell receptor beta chains in this list originate from one sample, sequenced in a study of blood T cell repertoires in COVID-19. TCRdb's copy holds only in-frame clones and misses some; the assay was immunoSEQ multiplex PCR. In the table there are about 310,000 clones, more than 75% of which are singletons. Material: peripheral blood. These receptors all come from a man in his fifties with active or convalescent COVID-19.

The V gene is TRBV15, the J gene TRBJ2-3; TRBD2 agrees at 7 bases. Germline loops: CDR1 LNHNV, CDR2 YYDKDF (reference sequence). This CDR3 is built from 16 residues. Unmatched junction bases numbered 6, after V lost 1 base and J lost 2 bases. CDR3 region: CATSRVRDYLTDTQYF. CDR3 nucleotide sequence: TGTGCCACCAGCAGAGTGAGGGACTACCTCACAGATACGCAGTATTTT.

This clone appeared a few times. This chain joins TRBV4-2 and TRBJ1-6, with a weak D call TRBD1 (6 bases). The germline gives CDR1 LGHNA, CDR2 YNFKEQ. The ends were cut back, 4 bases at V and 7 bases at J, with 17 bases in the middle. This CDR3 has 16 amino acids. The CDR3 reads CASSRGVRDTNSPLHF. CDR3 coding DNA: TGTGCCAGCAGCCGCGGAGTTCGGGACACAAATTCACCCCTCCACTTT.

The chain carries TRBV7-3 and TRBJ2-3, with D maybe TRBD2 (5 bases). Germline CDR1 reads SGHTA; CDR2 reads FQGTGA. V lost 2 bases and J 5 bases, leaving 8 bases between the germline ends. This CDR3 region has 13 residues. CDR3 nucleotide sequence: TGTGCCAGCAGCTTAGGGAGAGGAGATACGCAGTATTTT. Protein: CASSLGRGDTQYF.

The rearrangement uses TRBV3-1 (or the pseudogene TRBV3-2) and TRBJ1-1; unclear D gene. In germline, CDR1 is LGHDT, CDR2 YNNKEL (reference sequence). The V end was cut by 2 bases, the J end by 5 bases, with 9 bases between. This CDR3 has 13 residues. CDR3 amino acids: CASSQLGGTEAFF. DNA for the CDR3: TGTGCCAGCAGCCAACTTGGAGGAACTGAAGCTTTCTTT.

This clone was picked up one time. The gene calls are TRBV2 and TRBJ1-1, with D possibly TRBD1 on 5 matching bases. This CDR3 spans 13 amino acids. V was shortened by 2 bases and J by 5 bases, with 9 bases between the two germline ends. CDR1 is SNHLY and CDR2 is FYNNEI in the germline V gene. This CDR3 is CASSEFGATEAFF. CDR3 in DNA: TGTGCCAGCAGTGAATTTGGGGCGACTGAAGCTTTCTTT.

The chain recombines TRBV7-9 with TRBJ2-7; 9 positions match TRBD1. The germline V gene encodes CDR1 SEHNR and CDR2 FQNEAQ (reference sequence). The CDR3 spans 13 residues. V gave up 11 bases and J gave up 2 bases; unmatched junction bases: 7. CDR3 nucleotide sequence: TGTGCCGGGGGGGGACAGGGAACCTACGAGCAGTACTTC. Translated, it gives CAGGGQGTYEQYF.

The rearrangement uses TRBV6-5 and TRBJ1-1; 8 bases are a match to TRBD1. The ends lost 6 bases at V and 10 bases at J; junction bases unmatched: 13. This CDR3 contains 14 residues. CDR1 is MNHEY and CDR2 is SVGAGI in the germline V gene. The chain's CDR3 is CASRDTFDRGVAFF. Written as DNA, the CDR3 is TGTGCCAGCAGGGACACCTTTGACAGGGGTGTAGCTTTCTTT.

This clone was seen only once. The chain couples TRBV5-1 to TRBJ2-5; 8 nucleotides line up with TRBD1. V lost 0 bases and J lost 4; bases outside the gene matches: 5. The CDR3 totals 15 residues. Germline values: CDR1 SGHRS, CDR2 YFSETQ. The CDR3 loop is CASSLGTGRRETQYF. The CDR3 DNA is TGCGCCAGCAGCTTGGGGACAGGGCGCCGAGAGACCCAGTACTTC.

CDR3 protein: CASSLDRENYGYTF. The CDR3 nucleotides are TGTGCCAGCAGTTTGGACAGGGAGAACTATGGCTACACCTTC. The chain combines TRBV28 with TRBJ1-2; 8 bases agree with TRBD1. Looked up from germline, CDR1 is MDHEN and CDR2 is SYDVKM. The V and J ends lost 3 bases and 2 bases, in that order; junction bases with no gene match: 2. The length of the CDR3 is 14 residues.

The J gene is TRBJ2-1, the V gene TRBV7-8; D may be TRBD2 (7 bases). Trimming left V 6 bases short and J 3 bases short, with 18 bases between. CDR3 length: 16 residues. Germline lookup yields CDR1 SGHVS and CDR2 FQNEAQ. The CDR3 is CASSPRGAPFYNEQFF. CDR3 nucleotides: TGTGCCAGCAGTCCCCGGGGGGCCCCGTTCTACAATGAGCAGTTCTTC.

The chain has TRBV7-8 and TRBJ2-2; D ambiguous. This CDR3 region has 12 residues. V lost 5 bases to trimming and J lost 5 bases, with 6 bases between them. Germline V gene lookup returns CDR1 SGHVS and CDR2 FQNEAQ. DNA for the CDR3: TGTGCCAGCAGCCGCAGGACCGGGGAGCTGTTTTTT. Residues: CASSRRTGELFF.

This chain connects TRBV7-9 to TRBJ2-3; TRBD2 aligns across 11 bases. Germline V gene lookup returns CDR1 SEHNR and CDR2 FQNEAQ (reference sequence). CDR3 size: 15 residues. The junction had 8 bases not matched to a gene; V was cut back by 10 bases and J by 2 bases. As DNA, the CDR3 is TGTGCCACCACCTTACTAGCGGGGGTCACAGATACGCAGTATTTT. This gives the protein CATTLLAGVTDTQYF.